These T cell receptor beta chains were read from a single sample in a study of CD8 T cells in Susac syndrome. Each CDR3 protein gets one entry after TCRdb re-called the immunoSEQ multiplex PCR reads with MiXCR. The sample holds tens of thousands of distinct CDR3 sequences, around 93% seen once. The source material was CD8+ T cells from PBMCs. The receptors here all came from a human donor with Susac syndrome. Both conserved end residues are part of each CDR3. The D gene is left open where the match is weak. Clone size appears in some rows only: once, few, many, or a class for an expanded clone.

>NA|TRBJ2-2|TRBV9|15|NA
TGTGCCAGCACCCAGGACGGAGGGAACACCGGGGAGCTGTTTTTT
CASTQDGGNTGELFF
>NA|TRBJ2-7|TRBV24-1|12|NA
TGTGCCACCCCGGCAGGGCAGTACGAGCAGTACTTC
CATPAGQYEQYF
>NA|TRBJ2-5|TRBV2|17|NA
TGTGCCAGCAGTGAAGCGCAGGCGGTACTGTACCAAGAGACCCAGTACTTC
CASSEAQAVLYQETQYF
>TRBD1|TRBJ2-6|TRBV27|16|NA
TGTGCCAGCAGTCCACAGGGGAGCTCTGGGGCCAACGTCCTGACTTTC
CASSPQGSSGANVLTF
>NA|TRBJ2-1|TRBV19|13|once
TGTGCCAGTAGTATAGGGCTCGACAATGAGCAGTTCTTC
CASSIGLDNEQFF
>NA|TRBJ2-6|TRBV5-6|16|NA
TGTGCCAGCAGCCCGGTGGGATTGTCTGGGGCCAACGTCCTGACTTTC
CASSPVGLSGANVLTF
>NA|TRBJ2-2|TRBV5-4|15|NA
TGTGCCAGCAGCCGAGCGATCGAGGCAGTCGGGGAGCTGTTTTTT
CASSRAIEAVGELFF
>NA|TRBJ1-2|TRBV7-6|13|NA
TGTGCCAGCAGCTTAGGACGCGGTGGGGGCTACACCTTC
CASSLGRGGGYTF
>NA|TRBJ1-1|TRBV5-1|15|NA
TGCGCCAGCAGCTTGGGAGGAGCGCTGAACACTGAAGCTTTCTTT
CASSLGGALNTEAFF
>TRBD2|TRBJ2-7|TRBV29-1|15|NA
TGCAGCGTGGGGACAGGGACTAGCGGATCCTACGAGCAGTACTTC
CSVGTGTSGSYEQYF
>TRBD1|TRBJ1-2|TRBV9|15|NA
TGTGCCAGCAGCGTAAACGGACAGGGCAACTATGGCTACACCTTC
CASSVNGQGNYGYTF
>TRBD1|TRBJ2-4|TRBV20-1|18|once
TGCAGTGCTAGACCACCCGCCGGGACAGATTTAACCAAAAACATTCAGTACTTC
CSARPPAGTDLTKNIQYF
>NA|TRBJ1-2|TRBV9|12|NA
TGTGCCAGCAGCGGGGGTGTTTATGGCTACACCTTC
CASSGGVYGYTF
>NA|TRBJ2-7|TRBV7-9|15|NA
TGTGCCAGCAGCCTACAGGAAAAGGGCCTATACGAGCAGTACTTC
CASSLQEKGLYEQYF
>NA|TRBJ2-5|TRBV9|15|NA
TGTGCCAGCAGCGAGATGGGGACCCTCGGGGAGACCCAGTACTTC
CASSEMGTLGETQYF